Below, 5 T cell receptor beta chains from the same sample are listed, as sequenced in a study of T cell changes during pregnancy in multiple sclerosis. Using immunoSEQ multiplex PCR, the repertoire was profiled, and TCRdb retains in-frame clones only, with some absent. The table records tens of thousands of clones, roughly 90% of them present only once. Source: peripheral blood, taken in the second trimester of pregnancy. The source is a female donor with multiple sclerosis, enrolled in a pregnancy study.

The chain links TRBV6-5 to TRBJ2-1, with D perhaps TRBD2 (6 bases). The germline CDR1 and CDR2 sequences are MNHEY and SVGAGI. The CDR3 length is 13 residues. With 5 bases removed from V and 8 bases from J, the gap between germline ends came to 13 bases. The CDR3 spells CASSPRRGDEQFF. The CDR3 DNA sequence: TGTGCCAGCAGTCCGCGGAGGGGTGATGAGCAGTTCTTC.

The CDR3 DNA follows: TGTGCCAGCAGTGGGCGGACAGGTAGAGACTACGAGCAGTACTTC. It encodes CASSGRTGRDYEQYF. The chain uses TRBV6-1 and TRBJ2-7, with 7 bases that match TRBD1. The CDR3 consists of 15 residues. J lost 3 bases, V lost 4 bases, and 9 bases had no gene match. Germline-derived CDR1 and CDR2 are MNHNS and SASEGT.

CDR3 in amino acids: CAISRGQNTGELFF. In nucleotides, the CDR3 is TGTGCCATTTCCAGAGGACAGAACACCGGGGAGCTGTTTTTT. The chain recombines TRBV10-3 with TRBJ2-2; possibly TRBD1 for D (5 bases). This CDR3 has 14 amino acids. Looked up from germline, CDR1 is ENHRY and CDR2 is SYGVKD. The germline V and J ends were trimmed by 9 bases and 1 base, with 12 bases remaining between them.

The chain links TRBV7-9 to TRBJ1-2; 8 positions match TRBD1. Germline trimming cut 6 bases from V and 4 bases from J; bases unmatched to any gene: 10. The CDR3 is made up of 15 amino acids. Germline-derived CDR1 and CDR2 are SEHNR and FQNEAQ (reference sequence). CDR3 nucleotides: TGTGCCAGCAGAGAATCAGGGGGCGCAGGCTATGGCTACACCTTC. It yields the protein CASRESGGAGYGYTF.

The J gene is TRBJ1-1, the V gene TRBV2, with 8 bases matching TRBD1. J was trimmed by 8 bases and V by 1 base; bases with no gene match: 6. The CDR3 has 14 residues. Germline V lookup: CDR1 SNHLY, CDR2 FYNNEI. In nucleotides, the CDR3 is TGTGCCAGCAGTGAAGAACAGGGGGGTACCGAAGCTTTCTTT. Protein sequence: CASSEEQGGTEAFF.